This T cell receptor (beta chain) was documented in a study of regulatory T cells in long-lasting Graves disease. Stated time point: newly diagnosed GD, antithyroid drugs for less than 3 months. PBMC RNA was the source of the TCR library. With iRepertoire HTBI primers and Arm-PCR of CDR3 regions, TCR beta libraries were built. TCRdb used MiXCR to reprocess the multiplex PCR reads, holding one entry per CDR3 protein. The sample yields approximately 440,000 distinct CDR3 sequences, under 20% seen once. The sample holds many counts of this clonotype. In addition, the sample was reused for a study of T cells in Graves' hyperthyroidism and ophthalmopathy.

This TCR was recovered from a man between 40 and 49 years old with Graves disease. The sample here was peripheral blood mononuclear cells (PBMCs), taken at new diagnosis, from a patient treated with antithyroid drugs.

The chain's CDR3 is CASRPQGSGYTF. DNA of the CDR3: TGTGCCAGCAGGCCTCAGGGGTCTGGCTACACCTTC. The J gene is TRBJ1-2, the V gene TRBV12-3 or TRBV12-4; D possibly corresponds to TRBD1 (6 bases). The CDR3 has 12 residues. Trimming shortened V by 6 bases and J by 7 bases, and 12 bases separated the two germline ends.